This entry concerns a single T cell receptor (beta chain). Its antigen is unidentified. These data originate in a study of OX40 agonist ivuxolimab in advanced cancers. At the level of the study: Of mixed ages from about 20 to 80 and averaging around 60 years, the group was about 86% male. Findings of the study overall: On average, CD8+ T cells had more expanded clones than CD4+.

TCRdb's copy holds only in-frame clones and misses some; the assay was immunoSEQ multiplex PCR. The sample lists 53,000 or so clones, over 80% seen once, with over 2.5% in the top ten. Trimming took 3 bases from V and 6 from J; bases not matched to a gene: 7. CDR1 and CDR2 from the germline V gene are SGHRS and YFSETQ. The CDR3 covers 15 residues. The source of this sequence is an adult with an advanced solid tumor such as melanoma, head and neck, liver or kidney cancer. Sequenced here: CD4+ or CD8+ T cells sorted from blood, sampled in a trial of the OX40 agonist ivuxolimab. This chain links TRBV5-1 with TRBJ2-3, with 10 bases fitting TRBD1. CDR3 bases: TGCGCCAGCAGCTCAGGACAGGGGGGGATGGATACGCAGTATTTT. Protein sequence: CASSSGQGGMDTQYF. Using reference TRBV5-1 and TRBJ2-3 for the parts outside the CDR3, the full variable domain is KAGVTQTPRYLIKTRGQQVTLSCSPISGHRSVSWYQQTPGQGLQFLFEYFSETQRNKGNFPGRFSGRQFSNSRSEMNVSTLELGDSALYLCASSSGQGGMDTQYFGPGTRLTVL.